These 30 T cell receptor beta chains originate from one sample sequenced in a study of T cell repertoires in cytomegalovirus infection. TCRdb re-called the reads with MiXCR, one entry per CDR3 protein. The table records 300,000 to 400,000 distinct CDR3 sequences, approximately 32% of them present only once. Antigens for these TCRs are unknown. This specimen was cultured PBMCs, taken from culture after CMV antigen stimulation. The receptors were gathered from a human donor in good health (CMV status not recorded). Some clones in this sample may be carry-over from other donors' samples.

This clonotype occurred a few times. The rearrangement links TRBV7-9 to TRBJ1-1, with D uncertain. Germline CDR1 and CDR2: SEHNR and FQNEAQ (reference sequence). The CDR3 length is 14 residues. The V and J ends lost 3 bases and 1 base respectively, with 9 bases between them. CDR3 residues: CASSFFGQNTEAFF. The CDR3 nucleotides read TGTGCCAGCAGCTTTTTCGGGCAGAACACTGAAGCTTTCTTT.

The sample holds a few counts of this clonotype. The chain employs TRBV10-3 and TRBJ2-5; 11 bases fit TRBD2. V trimming: 5 bases; J trimming: 4 bases; junction bases outside the gene matches: 9. This CDR3 contains 16 residues. Germline V gene data show CDR1 as ENHRY and CDR2 as SYGVKD. The CDR3 bases are TGTGCCATCAGTCCTCTAACTAGCGGGGGCCCAGAGACCCAGTACTTC. This codes for CAISPLTSGGPETQYF.

This chain uses TRBV12-3 or TRBV12-4 with TRBJ1-4, with 7 bases aligning to TRBD1. CDR3 length: 15 residues. V shed 8 bases and J 8 bases; nucleotides not matched to a gene: 14. The CDR3 DNA is TGTGCCAGCCGCAGGGGAACAGGGGTGGGCGAAAAACTGTTTTTT. Translating gives CASRRGTGVGEKLFF.

This clonotype was recorded a few times. The chain links TRBV5-1 to TRBJ1-1, with D hard to call. V lost 3 bases and J lost 2, with 14 bases in between. The CDR3 extends over 15 amino acids. Germline V lookup: CDR1 SGHRS, CDR2 YFSETQ. As DNA, the CDR3 is TGCGCCAGCAGCTCGGTGACACCATCAAACACTGAAGCTTTCTTT. It specifies CASSSVTPSNTEAFF.

As concerns this clonotype: A read error is possible here, since a much larger clone lies one base away. The rearrangement uses TRBV7-2 and TRBJ2-3, with TRBD2 matching 8 bases. The CDR3 loop spans 18 amino acids. From germline, CDR1 is SGHTA and CDR2 FQGNSA. The CDR3 DNA follows: TGTGTCAGCAGCTTAGGGGTCGGTGGACTAGCTCCTGGCGATACGCAGTATTTT. This encodes CVSSLGVGGLAPGDTQYF.

This clonotype occurred once. The chain's CDR3 is CASSLNRGDGELFF. The CDR3 DNA sequence: TGTGCCAGCAGCTTAAACAGGGGTGACGGGGAGCTGTTTTTT. The rearrangement joins TRBV7-9 to TRBJ2-2; 7 bases map to TRBD1. This CDR3 is 14 amino acids long. V lost 2 bases to trimming and J lost 7 bases; unmatched junction nucleotides: 4. Germline CDR1 SEHNR, CDR2 FQNEAQ (reference sequence).

The chain is built from TRBV25-1 and TRBJ2-3; D is unclear. This CDR3 has 13 amino acids. In germline, CDR1 is MGHDK, CDR2 SYGVNS. Trimming left V 1 base short and J 5 bases short, with 7 bases between. The DNA of the CDR3 is TGTGCCAGCAGTGAATCCGTGGAAGATACGCAGTATTTT. Translating it yields CASSESVEDTQYF.

The rearrangement links TRBV19 to TRBJ2-3, with TRBD2 matching 9 bases. Trimming removed 6 bases from V and 1 base from J; junction bases left unmatched: 11. The CDR3 totals 17 residues. Germline CDR1 is LNHDA and CDR2 is SQIVND (reference sequence). The CDR3 region has the DNA TGTGCCAGTAGAGATAGCGGGAGTCGGGGCGGCACAGATACGCAGTATTTT. Its translation: CASRDSGSRGGTDTQYF.

The count of this clonotype is one. The chain has TRBV15 and TRBJ2-2, with 8 bases that match TRBD1. Germline V CDR1 and CDR2: LNHNV, YYDKDF (reference sequence). CDR3 length equals 14 residues. Germline trimming cut 8 bases from V and 1 base from J; bases unmatched to any gene: 3. The CDR3 spells CATRTGWNTGELFF. CDR3 sequence (DNA): TGTGCCACCCGGACAGGGTGGAACACCGGGGAGCTGTTTTTT.

J is TRBJ2-5 and V is TRBV29-1, with D perhaps TRBD2 (5 bases). V shed 7 bases and J shed 3 bases, with 6 bases lying between them. Germline V gene sequence: CDR1 SQVTM, CDR2 ANQGSEA. The CDR3 spans 10 residues. CDR3 bases: TGCAGCGGGGGAGAAGAGACCCAGTACTTC. Translating it yields CSGGEETQYF.

The V gene is TRBV6-1, the J gene TRBJ1-1; 7 bases map to TRBD1. Germline lookup yields CDR1 MNHNS and CDR2 SASEGT. CDR3 length: 14 amino acids. V gave up 6 bases and J gave up 0 bases; unmatched junction bases: 4. The CDR3 coding sequence is TGTGCCAGCAGCAACGACAGGGTGAACACTGAAGCTTTCTTT. Protein product: CASSNDRVNTEAFF.

Only a few counts were recorded for this clonotype. The chain links TRBV7-2 to TRBJ1-6; D may be TRBD1 (5 bases). Deletions cut 5 bases from V and 7 bases from J, with 12 bases between. There are 14 residues in the CDR3. CDR1 is SGHTA and CDR2 is FQGNSA in the germline V gene. The CDR3 is CASSPRGRNSPLHF. The CDR3, as DNA: TGTGCCAGCAGCCCGAGGGGCCGAAATTCACCCCTCCACTTT.

The chain uses TRBV28 and TRBJ1-2; 8 bases map to TRBD1. V trimming: 5 bases; J trimming: 12 bases; junction bases outside the gene matches: 5. The CDR3 extends over 11 amino acids. Germline V gene data show CDR1 as MDHEN and CDR2 as SYDVKM. The CDR3 nucleotides are TGTGCCAGCAGTCTCACAGGGGGGCACACCTTC. Its translation: CASSLTGGHTF.

This chain joins TRBV11-3 and TRBJ1-5; a possible D gene is TRBD1 (6 bases). The CDR3 contains 14 residues. The germline V gene has CDR1 SGHNT and CDR2 YENEEA. With 4 bases removed from V and 5 bases from J, the gap between germline ends came to 12 bases. CDR3: CASSWAGVHQPQHF. In DNA, the CDR3 is TGTGCCAGCAGCTGGGCAGGGGTTCATCAGCCCCAGCATTTT.

This clonotype has ten or more counts. This chain joins TRBV6-5 and TRBJ1-1; D may be TRBD1 (5 bases). The CDR3 has 13 amino acids. CDR1 MNHEY and CDR2 SVGAGI come from the germline V gene. V was pared by 4 bases and J by 5 bases, with 11 bases between. CDR3 sequence: CASSLLRGTEAFF. Written as DNA, the CDR3 is TGTGCCAGCAGTTTATTGAGGGGAACTGAAGCTTTCTTT.

The sample holds a few counts of this clonotype. J is TRBJ1-5 and V is TRBV6-2 or TRBV6-3; the D gene is possibly TRBD1 (5 bases). The CDR3 covers 17 residues. The ends were cut back, 4 bases at V and 4 bases at J, with 20 bases in the middle. From germline, CDR1 is MNHEY and CDR2 SVGEGT. The CDR3 DNA is TGTGCCAGCAGTTCAAGATTTATTAGGGGCGGGAATCAGCCCCAGCATTTT. Translated, it gives CASSSRFIRGGNQPQHF.

V is TRBV19 and J is TRBJ2-2, with 8 bases matching TRBD1. Germline V gene sequence: CDR1 LNHDA, CDR2 SQIVND (reference sequence). This CDR3 spans 16 amino acids. V lost 5 bases and J lost 2; bases outside the gene matches: 7. The CDR3 protein is CASSVRQGRNTGELFF. CDR3 nucleotides: TGTGCCAGTAGTGTTCGACAGGGGCGAAACACCGGGGAGCTGTTTTTT.

This clonotype was recorded a few times. The chain links TRBV20-1 to TRBJ1-1; 12 nucleotides line up with TRBD1. CDR3 length: 16 amino acids. V trimming: 5 bases; J trimming: 1 base; junction bases outside the gene matches: 8. Germline CDR1 DFQATT, CDR2 SNEGSKA (reference sequence). The CDR3 DNA sequence: TGCAGTGCTCCCGGGACAGGGGGCGAGGAGAACACTGAAGCTTTCTTT. This translates into CSAPGTGGEENTEAFF.

V and J are TRBV3-1 and TRBJ2-2, with D possibly TRBD2 on 5 matching bases. The ends were cut back, 4 bases at V and 1 base at J, with 10 bases in the middle. The CDR3 sequence is 15 residues long. Germline assignment: CDR1 LGHDT and CDR2 YNNKEL (reference sequence). The CDR3 nucleotides read TGTGCCAGCAGCCGGATCGAGGGGAACACCGGGGAGCTGTTTTTT. The encoded protein is CASSRIEGNTGELFF. Full variable domain (remainder filled in from reference TRBV3-1 and TRBJ2-2): DTAVSQTPKYLVTQMGNDKSIKCEQNLGHDTMYWYKQDSKKFLKIMFSYNNKELIINETVPNRFSPKSPDKAHLNLHINSLELGDSAVYFCASSRIEGNTGELFFGEGSRLTVL.

V is TRBV12-3 or TRBV12-4 and J is TRBJ1-2; no clear D. V was trimmed by 8 bases and J by 8 bases, leaving 12 bases between them. The CDR3 extends over 11 amino acids. Written as DNA, the CDR3 is TGTGCCAGCCGCCGGACTCGGGGCTACACCTTC. Its translation: CASRRTRGYTF.

This chain connects TRBV7-6 to TRBJ1-6; D may be TRBD1 (5 bases). Trimming left V 3 bases short and J 9 bases short, with 12 bases between. The CDR3 has 14 residues. Germline CDR1 is SGHVS and CDR2 is FNYEAQ. The CDR3 loop is CASSFGGEGSPLHF. CDR3 nucleotide sequence: TGTGCCAGCAGCTTCGGGGGGGAGGGTTCACCCCTCCACTTT. Full variable domain (remainder filled in from reference TRBV7-6 and TRBJ1-6): GAGVSQSPRYKVTKRGQDVALRCDPISGHVSLYWYRQALGQGPEFLTYFNYEAQQDKSGLPNDRFSAERPEGSISTLTIQRTEQRDSAMYRCASSFGGEGSPLHFGNGTRLTVT.

The rearrangement uses TRBV2 and TRBJ2-1, with 10 bases lining up with TRBD2. The CDR3 has 14 residues. The junction had 6 bases not matched to a gene; V was cut back by 8 bases and J by 5 bases. Germline CDR1 and CDR2: SNHLY and FYNNEI. Written as DNA, the CDR3 is TGTGCCAGCGCGGGGACTAGCGATGACAATGAGCAGTTCTTC. This sequence encodes CASAGTSDDNEQFF.

The V and J genes are TRBV4-1 and TRBJ2-1; the match to TRBD2 covers 9 bases. Germline loops: CDR1 MGHRA, CDR2 YSYEKL. The J segment lost 1 base and the V segment lost 0 bases, leaving 4 bases of the junction unmatched. The CDR3 has 17 amino acids. For the CDR3, the DNA is TGCGCCAGCAGCCAAGATCCTAGCGGGGAATCCTACAATGAGCAGTTCTTC. Encoded protein: CASSQDPSGESYNEQFF.

This chain uses TRBV7-2 with TRBJ2-1; a possible D gene is TRBD2 (6 bases). Trimming took off 2 bases at V and 7 bases at J, with 12 bases between the two ends. CDR1 and CDR2 (germline): SGHTA, FQGNSA. The CDR3 sequence is 14 residues long. This chain's CDR3 is CASSLIAVGNEQFF. CDR3 nucleotides: TGTGCCAGCAGCTTAATAGCGGTGGGGAATGAGCAGTTCTTC.

This clonotype was seen a few times. This rearrangement joins TRBV4-2 to TRBJ2-2; D not resolved. Trimming stripped 5 bases from V and 6 bases from J, with 7 bases between. Per germline, CDR1 LGHNA and CDR2 YNFKEQ. This CDR3 has 12 residues. In DNA form, the CDR3 reads TGTGCCAGCAGCGGGGAATCCGGGGAGCTGTTTTTT. It is translated as CASSGESGELFF.

The genes are TRBV10-3 and TRBJ2-3; D not resolved. Germline loops: CDR1 ENHRY, CDR2 SYGVKD. The CDR3 covers 13 residues. Between the trimmed V and J ends, which lost 4 bases and 2 bases, there was a span of 7 bases. The CDR3 nucleotides are TGTGCCATCAGTGGGCAGTCCACAGATACGCAGTATTTT. It yields the protein CAISGQSTDTQYF.

The chain is built from TRBV20-1 and TRBJ1-6, with D perhaps matching TRBD1 (6 bases). This CDR3 region has 15 residues. V lost 5 bases, J lost 0 bases, and 11 bases lay in between. Germline V gene data show CDR1 as DFQATT and CDR2 as SNEGSKA (reference sequence). The CDR3 spells CSARTESSYNSPLHF. CDR3 sequence (DNA): TGCAGTGCTCGGACAGAAAGCTCCTATAATTCACCCCTCCACTTT.

This clonotype was seen many times. The J gene is TRBJ2-5, the V gene TRBV7-9; perhaps D is TRBD1 or TRBD2 (6 bases each). V was trimmed by 4 bases and J by 5 bases, leaving 20 bases between them. CDR3 length: 16 residues. Germline V gives CDR1 SEHNR, CDR2 FQNEAQ (reference sequence). The CDR3 is CASSSRPLGGGETQYF. CDR3 DNA: TGTGCCAGCAGCTCCCGGCCACTCGGAGGGGGGGAGACCCAGTACTTC.

The CDR3 loop is CASTTDGRGTNSPLHF. CDR3 coding DNA: TGTGCCAGTACTACAGACGGACGGGGGACTAATTCACCCCTCCACTTT. The chain couples TRBV19 to TRBJ1-6, with D possibly TRBD1 on 5 matching bases. Germline V gene sequence: CDR1 LNHDA, CDR2 SQIVND (reference sequence). Deletions cut 7 bases from V and 6 bases from J, with 19 bases between. The CDR3 totals 16 residues. Filled out from reference TRBV19 and TRBJ1-6, the complete variable domain reads DGGITQSPKYLFRKEGQNVTLSCEQNLNHDAMYWYRQDPGQGLRLIYYSQIVNDFQKGDIAEGYSVSREKKESFPLTVTSAQKNPTAFYLCASTTDGRGTNSPLHFGNGTRLTVT.

The chain has TRBV4-1 and TRBJ2-3; tentative D call: TRBD1 (7 bases). The CDR3 contains 16 residues. Germline V lookup: CDR1 MGHRA, CDR2 YSYEKL. V lost 1 base to trimming and J lost 4 bases, with 15 bases between them. The CDR3 sequence is CASSQAGGTVADTQYF. The CDR3 DNA is TGCGCCAGCAGCCAAGCTGGAGGGACAGTCGCAGATACGCAGTATTTT.